The clone carrying this T cell receptor beta chain was detected a few times. What it binds is not known. CDR1 GTSNPN and CDR2 SVGIG come from the germline V gene (reference sequence). There are 10 residues in the CDR3. The V end was cut by 3 bases, the J end by 5 bases, with 4 bases between. These data originate in a study of cytomegalovirus exposure and HLA in healthy donors. Study outcomes and limitations: In an earlier analysis, most TCR beta V segments were productive about 87% or about 30% of the time. Accurate prediction of most subjects' HLA-A and HLA-B alleles from TCR beta sequences was reported.

With 60 Vbeta and 13 Jbeta primers, the PCR was carried out. Here immunoSEQ multiplex PCR was the method, and the copy in TCRdb shows in-frame clones only, minus some. The repertoire includes about 61,000 clones, around 90% of them detected once, and about 1.4% sits in the top ten. V gene TRBV30 combines with J gene TRBJ1-2; D remains unclear. This clonotype originated in a man aged 30 to 45 in good health and CMV-seropositive. Sequenced input: PBMCs. The CDR3 here is CAWRRYGYTF. Here the CDR3 DNA reads TGTGCCTGGAGGAGATATGGCTACACCTTC.